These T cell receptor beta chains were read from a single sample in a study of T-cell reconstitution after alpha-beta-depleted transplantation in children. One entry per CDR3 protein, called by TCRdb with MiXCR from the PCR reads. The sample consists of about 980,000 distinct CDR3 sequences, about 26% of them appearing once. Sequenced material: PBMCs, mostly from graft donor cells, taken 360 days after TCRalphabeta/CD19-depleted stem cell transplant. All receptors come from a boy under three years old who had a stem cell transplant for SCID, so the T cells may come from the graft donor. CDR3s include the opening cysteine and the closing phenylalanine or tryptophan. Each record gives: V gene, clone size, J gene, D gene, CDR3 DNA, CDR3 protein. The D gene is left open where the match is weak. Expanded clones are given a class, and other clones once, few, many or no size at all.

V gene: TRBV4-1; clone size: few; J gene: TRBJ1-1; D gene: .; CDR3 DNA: TGCGCCAGCAGCCAAGGTCGGGCGGCTAACGAAGCTTTCTTT; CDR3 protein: CASSQGRAANEAFF
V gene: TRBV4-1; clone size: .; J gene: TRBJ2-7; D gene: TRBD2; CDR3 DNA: TGCGCCAGCAGCCCGGAGCGGGCGGGGGTCTACGAGCAGTACTTC; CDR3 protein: CASSPERAGVYEQYF
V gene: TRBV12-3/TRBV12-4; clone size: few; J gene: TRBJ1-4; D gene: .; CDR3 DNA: TGTGCCAGCAGTGTCCAGGGTAGGGGTAATGAAAAACTGTTTTTT; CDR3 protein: CASSVQGRGNEKLFF
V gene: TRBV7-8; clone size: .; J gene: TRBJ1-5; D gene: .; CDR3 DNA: TGTGCCAGCAGCTTATTTACCAATCAGCCCCAGCATTTT; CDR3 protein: CASSLFTNQPQHF
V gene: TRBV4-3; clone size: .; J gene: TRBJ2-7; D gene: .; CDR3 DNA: TGCGCCAGCAGCCAAGACCTAGTTGGGTACGAGCAGTACTTC; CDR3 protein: CASSQDLVGYEQYF
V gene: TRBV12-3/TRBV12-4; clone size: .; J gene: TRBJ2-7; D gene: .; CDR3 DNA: TGTGCCAGCAGTTTAGACAGGTACGGCTCCGAGCAGTACTTC; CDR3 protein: CASSLDRYGSEQYF
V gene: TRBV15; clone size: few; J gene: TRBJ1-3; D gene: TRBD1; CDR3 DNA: TGTGCCACCAGCGGTGGACAGGCCGAAGGCACCATATATTTT; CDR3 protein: CATSGGQAEGTIYF
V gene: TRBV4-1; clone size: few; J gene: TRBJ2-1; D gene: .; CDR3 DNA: TGCGCCAGCAGCAAAAGACCTGGGACCCTAATTCGCAATGAGCAGTTCTTC; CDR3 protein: CASSKRPGTLIRNEQFF
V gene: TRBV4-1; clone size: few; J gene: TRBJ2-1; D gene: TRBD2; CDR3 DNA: TGCGCCAGCACGGGACTAGCGGTCGAGGGTGAGCAGTTCTTC; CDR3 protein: CASTGLAVEGEQFF
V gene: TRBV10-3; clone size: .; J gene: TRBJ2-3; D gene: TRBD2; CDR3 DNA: TGTGCCACCGCCGCGGGGGGGCCGACAGATACGCAGTATTTT; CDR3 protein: CATAAGGPTDTQYF
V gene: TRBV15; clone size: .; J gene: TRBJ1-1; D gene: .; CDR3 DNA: TGTGCCACCAGCAGAGAGCCAGGACTGACGAACACTGAAGCTTTCTTT; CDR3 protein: CATSREPGLTNTEAFF
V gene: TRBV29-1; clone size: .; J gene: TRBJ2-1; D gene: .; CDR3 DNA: TGCAGCGTTGAAGCTTTTGGGAGCAGCAATGAGCAGTTCTTC; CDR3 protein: CSVEAFGSSNEQFF
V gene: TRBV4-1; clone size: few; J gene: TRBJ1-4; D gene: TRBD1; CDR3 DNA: TGCGCCAGCAGCCAACCTAGACAGGGTGACAATGAAAAACTGTTTTTT; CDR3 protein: CASSQPRQGDNEKLFF
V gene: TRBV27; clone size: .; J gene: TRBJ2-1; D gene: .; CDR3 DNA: TGTGCCAGCAGTTGGCGTGGACTTGGGTACAATGAGCAGTTCTTC; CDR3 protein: CASSWRGLGYNEQFF
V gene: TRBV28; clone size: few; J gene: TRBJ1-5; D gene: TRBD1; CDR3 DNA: TGTGCCAGCAGAACAGGGGGCGCGGGGCAGCCCCAGCATTTT; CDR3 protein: CASRTGGAGQPQHF
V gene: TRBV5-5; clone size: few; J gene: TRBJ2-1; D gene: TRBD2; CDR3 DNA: TGTGCCAGCAGCTTTTGGGTAGCGGGGTTTTACAATGAGCAGTTCTTC; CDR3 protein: CASSFWVAGFYNEQFF
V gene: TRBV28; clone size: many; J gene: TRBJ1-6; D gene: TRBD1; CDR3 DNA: TGTGCCAGCAGTTTAGGGGACAGAAATTCACCCCTCCACTTT; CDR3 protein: CASSLGDRNSPLHF
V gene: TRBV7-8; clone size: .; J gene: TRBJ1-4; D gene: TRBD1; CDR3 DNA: TGTGCCAGCAGCTCCGGGACAGGGGGTGAAAAACTGTTTTTT; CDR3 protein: CASSSGTGGEKLFF
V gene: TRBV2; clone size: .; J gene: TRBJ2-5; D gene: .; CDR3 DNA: TGTGCCAGCAGTCCACCGGAACCAAAACAAGAGACCCAGTACTTC; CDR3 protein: CASSPPEPKQETQYF
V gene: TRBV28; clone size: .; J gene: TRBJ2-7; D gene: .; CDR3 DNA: TGTGCCAGCAGTCCGGACAGTTCAGAAACCTACGAGCAGTACTTC; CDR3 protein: CASSPDSSETYEQYF
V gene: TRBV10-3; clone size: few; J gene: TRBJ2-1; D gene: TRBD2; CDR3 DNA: TGTGCCATCAGTGCCCAGACTAGCGGGGGGTTTGATGACAATGAGCAGTTCTTC; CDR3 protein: CAISAQTSGGFDDNEQFF
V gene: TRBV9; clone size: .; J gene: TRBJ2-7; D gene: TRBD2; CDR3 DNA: TGTGCCAGCGCACATAGCGGGGGGGCAACCGAGCAGTACTTC; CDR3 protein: CASAHSGGATEQYF
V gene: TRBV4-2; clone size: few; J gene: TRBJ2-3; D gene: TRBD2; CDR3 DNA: TGTGCCAGCAGCCAGGATTTAGCGGGGTGGGGAGATACGCAGTATTTT; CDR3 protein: CASSQDLAGWGDTQYF
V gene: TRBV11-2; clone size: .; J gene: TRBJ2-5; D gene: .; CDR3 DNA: TGTGCCAGCAGTTTGGAAGCCTTCAGGGGAGAGACCCAGTACTTC; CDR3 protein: CASSLEAFRGETQYF
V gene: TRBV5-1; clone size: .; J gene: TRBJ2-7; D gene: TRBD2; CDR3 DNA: TGCGCCAGCAGCTTCCTCGCGGGACTAGCGACCTACGAGCAGTACTTC; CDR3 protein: CASSFLAGLATYEQYF
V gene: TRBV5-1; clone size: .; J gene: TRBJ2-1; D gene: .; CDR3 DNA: TGCGCCAGCAGCTTGGGCCCTACATTAGACAATGAGCAGTTCTTC; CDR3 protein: CASSLGPTLDNEQFF
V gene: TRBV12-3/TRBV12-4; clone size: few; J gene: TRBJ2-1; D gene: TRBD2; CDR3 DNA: TGTGCCAGCAGTGGCGGGGGGGGTGACAATGAGCAGTTCTTC; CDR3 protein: CASSGGGGDNEQFF
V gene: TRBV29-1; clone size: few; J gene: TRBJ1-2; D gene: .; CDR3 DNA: TGCAGCGTTGAAAAAGGAGGGGTTCCTAACTATGGCTACACCTTC; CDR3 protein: CSVEKGGVPNYGYTF
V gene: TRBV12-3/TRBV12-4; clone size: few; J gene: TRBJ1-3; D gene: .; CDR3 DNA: TGTGCCATAGACAGTGCTGGAAACACCATATATTTT; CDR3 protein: CAIDSAGNTIYF
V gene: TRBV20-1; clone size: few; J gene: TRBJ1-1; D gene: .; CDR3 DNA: TGCAGTGCTAGAAGGGCAGCGAACACTGAAGCTTTCTTT; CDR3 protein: CSARRAANTEAFF
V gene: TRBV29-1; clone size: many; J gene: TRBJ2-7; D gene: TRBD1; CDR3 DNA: TGCAGCGTTGTAGGCCAGGGGGTCTCCTACGAGCAGTACTTC; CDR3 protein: CSVVGQGVSYEQYF
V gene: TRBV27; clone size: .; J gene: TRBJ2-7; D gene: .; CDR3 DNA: TGTGCCAGCAGCATTACCGGGATGAGCTCCTACGAGCAGTACTTC; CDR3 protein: CASSITGMSSYEQYF
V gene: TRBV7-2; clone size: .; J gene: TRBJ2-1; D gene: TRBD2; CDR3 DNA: TGTGCCAGCAGTCTGTGGACTAGCGGGGTGTACAATGAGCAGTTCTTC; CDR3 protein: CASSLWTSGVYNEQFF
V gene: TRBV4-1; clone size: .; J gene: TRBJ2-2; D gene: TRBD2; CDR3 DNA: TGCGCCAGCGGGGAACTAGCGGGTTTGGACACCGGGGAGCTGTTTTTT; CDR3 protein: CASGELAGLDTGELFF
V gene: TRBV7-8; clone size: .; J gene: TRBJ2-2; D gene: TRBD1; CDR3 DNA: TGTGCCAGCACCGTCTTCAAGACAGGGCGGACCGGGGAGCTGTTTTTT; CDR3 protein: CASTVFKTGRTGELFF
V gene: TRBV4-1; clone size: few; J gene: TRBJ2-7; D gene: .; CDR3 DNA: TGCGCCAGCGCCGACCCAGGCAGGGAAGGTATTGATTCCTACGAGCAGTACTTC; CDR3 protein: CASADPGREGIDSYEQYF
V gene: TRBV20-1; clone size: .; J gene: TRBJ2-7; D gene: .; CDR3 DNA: TGCAGTGCTAGAGGCCAGATAAACTCCTACGAGCAGTACTTC; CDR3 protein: CSARGQINSYEQYF
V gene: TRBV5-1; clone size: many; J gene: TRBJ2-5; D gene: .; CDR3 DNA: TGTGCCAGCAGGAAGGGGGAGACCCAGTACTTC; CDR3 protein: CASRKGETQYF
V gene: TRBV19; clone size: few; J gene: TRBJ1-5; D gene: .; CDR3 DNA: TGTGCCAGTACCGGGTCGGGGGTCCTGCCCCAGCATTTT; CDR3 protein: CASTGSGVLPQHF
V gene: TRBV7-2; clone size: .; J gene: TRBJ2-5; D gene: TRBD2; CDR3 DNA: TGTGCCAGCAGCTTAACGCGGACTAGTCAAGAGACCCAGTACTTC; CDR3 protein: CASSLTRTSQETQYF
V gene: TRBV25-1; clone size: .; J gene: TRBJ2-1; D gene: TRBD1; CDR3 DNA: TGTGCCAGCAGTGACCTGGAGGACAGGGGGCGGTACAATGAGCAGTTCTTC; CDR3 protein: CASSDLEDRGRYNEQFF
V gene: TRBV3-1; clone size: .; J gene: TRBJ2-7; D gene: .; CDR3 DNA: TGTGCCAGCAGCTTTAGACGACGATTATATTACGAGCAGTACTTC; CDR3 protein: CASSFRRRLYYEQYF
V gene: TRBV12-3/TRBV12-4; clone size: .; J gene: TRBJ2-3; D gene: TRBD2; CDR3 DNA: TGTGCCAGCAGCCCTTTCTTCGGCGGGGGGCAGTATTTT; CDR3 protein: CASSPFFGGGQYF
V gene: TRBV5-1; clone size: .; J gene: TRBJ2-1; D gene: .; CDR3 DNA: TGCGCCAGCAGCCCACCTCTAGGTACTAGGGGCAATGAGCAGTTCTTC; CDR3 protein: CASSPPLGTRGNEQFF
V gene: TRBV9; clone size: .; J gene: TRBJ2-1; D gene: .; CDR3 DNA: TGTGCCAGCAGCGCCAGGGGCCCTCCCTACAATGAGCAGTTCTTC; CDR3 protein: CASSARGPPYNEQFF
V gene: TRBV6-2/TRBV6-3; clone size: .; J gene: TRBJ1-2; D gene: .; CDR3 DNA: TGTGCCAGCACCCCTTCCGGGGGTAACTATGGCTACACCTTC; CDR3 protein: CASTPSGGNYGYTF
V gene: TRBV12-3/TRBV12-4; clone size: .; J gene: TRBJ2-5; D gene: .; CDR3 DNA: TGTGCCAGCAGTTTAGATCCCGGTCGGGGCAGGGGAGAGACCCAGTACTTC; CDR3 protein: CASSLDPGRGRGETQYF
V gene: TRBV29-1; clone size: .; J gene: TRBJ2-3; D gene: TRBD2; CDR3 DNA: TGCAGCGTGGGCCTAGCGGGGGTTACCACAGATACGCAGTATTTT; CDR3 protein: CSVGLAGVTTDTQYF
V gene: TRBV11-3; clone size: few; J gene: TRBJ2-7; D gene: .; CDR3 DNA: TGTGCCAGCAGCTTAGTTATTTCGGGTTGCTCCTACGAGCAGTACTTC; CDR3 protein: CASSLVISGCSYEQYF
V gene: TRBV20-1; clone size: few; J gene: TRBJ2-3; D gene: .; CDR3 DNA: TGCAGTGCTCTAAAAGTTCCTAGCACAGATACGCAGTATTTT; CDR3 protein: CSALKVPSTDTQYF
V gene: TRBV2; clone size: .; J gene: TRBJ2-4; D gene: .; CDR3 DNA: TGTGCCAGCAGTGAGACGCCGACAGAGGGAATAGGAGACATTCAGTACTTC; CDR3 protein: CASSETPTEGIGDIQYF
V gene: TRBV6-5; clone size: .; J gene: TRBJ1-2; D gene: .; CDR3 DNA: TGTGCCAGCAGTTACTCGATGGGTATTGGGGGCTACACCTTC; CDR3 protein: CASSYSMGIGGYTF
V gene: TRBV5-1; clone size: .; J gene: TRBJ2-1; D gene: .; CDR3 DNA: TGCGCCAGCAGCGGAACTAGTAATGAGCAGTTCTTC; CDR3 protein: CASSGTSNEQFF
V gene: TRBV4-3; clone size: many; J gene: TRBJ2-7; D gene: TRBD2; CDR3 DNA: TGCGCCAGCAGTATGCTAGCGGGTTCCAGCTCCTACGAGCAGTACTTC; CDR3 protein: CASSMLAGSSSYEQYF
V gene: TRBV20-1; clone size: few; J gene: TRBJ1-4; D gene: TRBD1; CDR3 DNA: TGCAGTGCTGGGGGACAGGCAACTAATGAAAAACTGTTTTTT; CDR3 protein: CSAGGQATNEKLFF
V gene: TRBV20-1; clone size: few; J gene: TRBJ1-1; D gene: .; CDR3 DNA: TGCAGTGCTAGTAACAACGCGAACACTGAAGCTTTCTTT; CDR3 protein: CSASNNANTEAFF
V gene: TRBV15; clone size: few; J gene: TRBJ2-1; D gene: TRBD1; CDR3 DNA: TGTGCCACCAGCAGAGACCCTCTTGAGGGGGCTGGTGAGCAGTTCTTC; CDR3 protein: CATSRDPLEGAGEQFF